This TCR beta chain was profiled in a study of identical twins (TCRdb year 2016). As for the study more broadly: To test whether fetal clonotypes persist, the study used deep sequencing on TCR alpha and beta repertoires from monozygotic twins, unrelated adults of various ages, and cord blood. Replicate twin experiments were performed at different times using different library preparation protocols to rule out contamination.

The CDR3 runs 13 residues from the cysteine to the phenylalanine. Only CDR3 DNA remains: 39 bases, in frame from the first base. The germline V gene (reference sequence) provides CDR1 DFQATT and CDR2 SNEGSKA. The germline ends are 10 bases apart after V is trimmed by 7 bases and J by 0 bases. Every donor was a healthy Caucasian. The study also sequenced three unrelated non-twin adults: a male aged 18 to 29, a male aged 50 to 59 and a female aged 50 to 59. Miltenyi CD45RO+ enrichment and human naive T-cell isolation kits were used to isolate memory (CD45RO+) and naive T cells from PBMC. General study outcomes and caveats: Because the same donors could not be followed over many years, the conclusions relied on cross-sectional statistical analysis. Invariant T cells such as MAIT and iNKT could partly confound zero-insertion analyses, although diverse VJ usage argued against such confounding for most clonotypes. Fewer insertions were carried by abundant cord blood beta clonotypes; a weaker similar trend was observed in young adult naive repertoires, while no such trend was observed in memory repertoires. A weaker excess of twin sharing was found in beta out-of-frame sequences because the signal-to-noise ratio was lowered by fewer shared sequences. In monozygotic twins, recombination models systematically underestimated out-of-frame TCR alpha sharing, but the models matched the sharing seen between unrelated individuals. Compared with coincidental sharing between unrelated individuals, out-of-frame TCR alpha sequences shared between twins showed an excess of sequences with low generation probability.

Library preparation was by 5' RACE. Sequencing instrument: Illumina HiSeq 2000. Template switching introduced a universal primer binding site; the final cDNA contained a unique molecular identifier, enabling accurate counting of TCR cDNA molecules. First-strand cDNA for TCR alpha and beta chains was synthesized from specific primers in the conserved constant-segment region. Each cDNA library was double barcoded, with a SMART-Mk sample barcode plus Illumina barcodes, to control for contamination. Two successive PCR steps introduced TruSeq adapter sequences along with Illumina sample barcodes. TCR alpha and beta cDNA libraries were sequenced on the Illumina HiSeq platform with custom primers. In the source study's methods: MiGEC was used to process raw reads and extract unique molecular identifiers, and MiXCR was used to find CDR3 positions. For each individual, recombination models were inferred using an EM algorithm with the repgenHMM and IGoR tools. The tcR package in R was used for shared clonotype analysis, with sharing normalized by the product of cloneset sizes. Out-of-frame nonproductive sequences were analyzed to study raw recombination free of thymic and clonal selection effects. Through fastp at Q25 and MiXCR, TCRdb rebuilt clones from the public reads, retaining in-frame beta chains. All rows with the same CDR3 protein become a single entry with the most common DNA and genes. TCRdb, not the authors, supplied the V and J calls. This sample gives 640,000 or so distinct CDR3 sequences in total; roughly 6.2% of them show up just once. The top ten hold 1.5% to 2% of the sample.

A note on this clonotype: Its antigen remains unidentified. It has no much larger one-base neighbor in the sample; base qualities were not kept.

This receptor was obtained from a man aged 18 to 29 in good health. Recombination connected TRBV20-1 to TRBJ2-4; the D gene is possibly TRBD2, with 5 bases matching. Source material: naive T cells sorted from blood. In light of the paper, this sample's cell subset or site label describes: cells isolated with a human naive T-cell isolation kit. DNA sequence: TGCAGTGGAGGGCGACTAGCCAAAAACATTCAGTACTTC. Translated, this gives CSGGRLAKNIQYF.